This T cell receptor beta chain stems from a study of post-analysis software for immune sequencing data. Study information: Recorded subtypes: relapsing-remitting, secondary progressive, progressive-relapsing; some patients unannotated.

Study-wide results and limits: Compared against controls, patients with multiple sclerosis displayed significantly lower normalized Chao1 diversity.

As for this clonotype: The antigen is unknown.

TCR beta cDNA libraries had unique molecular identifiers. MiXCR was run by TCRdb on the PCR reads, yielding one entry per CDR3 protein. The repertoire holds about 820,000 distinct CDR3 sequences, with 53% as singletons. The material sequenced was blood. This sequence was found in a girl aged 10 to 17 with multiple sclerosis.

The CDR3: CAISSARGSTDTQYF. The CDR3 nucleotides read TGTGCCATCAGTAGCGCCAGGGGTAGCACAGATACGCAGTATTTT. The chain employs TRBV10-3 and TRBJ2-3; maybe TRBD1 (6 bases). V was cut by 5 bases and J by 0 bases, with 12 bases left in between. Germline assignment: CDR1 ENHRY and CDR2 SYGVKD. The CDR3 spans 15 residues.